A single sample gave rise to the 10 T cell receptor beta chains below, sequenced in a study of T cell repertoires in cytomegalovirus infection. One entry per CDR3 protein results from TCRdb running MiXCR on the reads. The sample holds 150,000 to 200,000 distinct CDR3 sequences, roughly 9% seen once. Sequenced input: PBMCs. These receptor sequences come from a human donor in good health (CMV status not recorded). Some clones in this sample may be carry-over from other donors' samples.

In this sample, this clonotype turned up many times. The CDR3 coding sequence is TGTGCCAGTAGTATAGACTGGACAGCTAGCAATCAGCCCCAGCATTTT. The encoded protein is CASSIDWTASNQPQHF. V gene TRBV19 combines with J gene TRBJ1-5; possibly TRBD1 for D (6 bases). This CDR3 is 16 amino acids long. Germline lookup yields CDR1 LNHDA and CDR2 SQIVND (reference sequence). Trimming left V 0 bases short and J 0 bases short, with 9 bases between.

This clonotype was observed many times. In nucleotides, the CDR3 is TGTGCCAGCACCATGGGAGGGGTGAGGCAGCCCCAGCATTTT. This translates into CASTMGGVRQPQHF. The chain recombines TRBV28 with TRBJ1-5, with a possible D match to TRBD1 (5 bases). The CDR3 has 14 residues. Trimming shortened V by 7 bases and J by 7 bases, and 17 bases separated the two germline ends. The germline gives CDR1 MDHEN, CDR2 SYDVKM.

The chain combines TRBV4-3 with TRBJ2-7; maybe TRBD1 (5 bases). The CDR3 has 15 amino acids. Per the germline V gene, CDR1 is LGHNA and CDR2 is YSLEER. The V end was cut by 0 bases, the J end by 6 bases, with 15 bases between. CDR3 residues: CASSQEGHRSTEQYF. CDR3 bases: TGCGCCAGCAGCCAAGAAGGGCACAGGTCGACCGAGCAGTACTTC.

In this sample, this clonotype turned up many times. The V gene is TRBV7-2, the J gene TRBJ1-6; D is undetermined. The CDR3 is 16 amino acids. From germline, CDR1 is SGHTA and CDR2 FQGNSA. Trimming left V 3 bases short and J 0 bases short, with 9 bases between. CDR3 sequence reads: CASSLSSSSYNSPLHF. In nucleotides, the CDR3 is TGTGCCAGCAGCTTGTCTTCGAGCTCCTATAATTCACCCCTCCACTTT.

V gene TRBV2 combines with J gene TRBJ2-4; 10 nucleotides align to TRBD2. CDR1 and CDR2 (germline): SNHLY, FYNNEI. J gave up 0 bases and V 6 bases, and 8 bases lay outside the gene matches. The CDR3 covers 17 residues. CDR3 coding DNA: TGTGCCAGCAGGGGTCTAGCGGGGGTACTAGCCAAAAACATTCAGTACTTC. Its translation is CASRGLAGVLAKNIQYF.

This clonotype occurred a few times. The chain employs TRBV7-9 and TRBJ1-3; D possibly corresponds to TRBD1 (5 bases). In germline, CDR1 is SEHNR, CDR2 FQNEAQ (reference sequence). The CDR3 is 16 amino acids. V lost 3 bases and J lost 0, with 12 bases in between. CDR3 nucleotides: TGTGCCAGCAGCTTGACCGGGGCAAGCTCTGGAAACACCATATATTTT. Translation gives CASSLTGASSGNTIYF.

This clonotype was seen only a few times. The V call is TRBV12-3 or TRBV12-4, the J call TRBJ1-2; D is possibly TRBD1 (5 bases). This CDR3 region has 11 residues. V was clipped by 5 bases and J by 8 bases, with 9 bases between them. As DNA, the CDR3 is TGTGCCAGCAGTATAAGACAGGGCTACACCTTC. Its protein is CASSIRQGYTF.

V is TRBV23-1 and J is TRBJ1-1; no reliable D call. TRBV23-1 is classed as an ORF, of uncertain function. This CDR3 is built from 17 residues. Trimming took off 6 bases at V and 0 bases at J, with 20 bases between the two ends. CDR3: CASRPREGDSVNTEAFF. In nucleotides, the CDR3 is TGCGCCAGCAGGCCTAGGGAGGGAGATTCCGTGAACACTGAAGCTTTCTTT.

The chain combines TRBV7-3 with TRBJ1-2; D remains unclear. V was shortened by 0 bases and J by 0 bases, with 17 bases between the two germline ends. CDR1 is SGHTA, CDR2 FQGTGA, per germline. The CDR3 extends over 18 amino acids. The CDR3, as DNA: TGTGCCAGCAGCTTAACTACCTCTGGTAGGACCGCTAACTATGGCTACACCTTC. Amino acids: CASSLTTSGRTANYGYTF.

This clonotype was found a few times. The chain employs TRBV20-1 and TRBJ1-2, with 7 bases aligning to TRBD1. This CDR3 comprises 13 residues. CDR1 DFQATT and CDR2 SNEGSKA come from the germline V gene (reference sequence). V lost 6 bases, J lost 5 bases, and 9 bases stayed unmatched. The CDR3 reads CSAATGDGYGYTF. DNA for the CDR3: TGCAGTGCGGCTACAGGGGACGGGTATGGCTACACCTTC.